The clone carrying this TCR beta chain occurred a few times. Construction of naive CD8 libraries employed roughly 20,000 to 1,000,000 sorted cells together with 10%, 30% or 50% RNA. Naive CD8 T cells were sorted, and the gate applied was CD8+CD4-CCR7+CD45RA+. The entry originates in a study of molecular identifiers for immune sequencing clone quantification. Germline CDR1 and CDR2: PRHDT and FYEKMQ (reference sequence). This CDR3 is 15 amino acids long. Trimming removed 4 bases from V and 0 bases from J; junction bases left unmatched: 5. TCR libraries were built in bulk with a published protocol and specific TCR primers. In TCRdb, the PCR reads were re-called with MiXCR into one record per CDR3 protein. Seen here are around 460,000 distinct CDR3 sequences, over 20% observed once, and the top ten hold around 0.86%.

The sample was naive CD8+ T cells from blood, with Jurkat cell RNA spiked in. The subset was: FACS-sorted CD8+CD4-CCR7+CD45RA+ naive T cells. The J gene is TRBJ2-7, the V gene TRBV13, with TRBD2 matching 8 bases. This receptor was taken from a human donor in good health. Some libraries in this study had Jurkat cell RNA spiked in. The DNA for the CDR3 is TGTGCCAGCAGCTCAGCTAGCGGGTTCTCCTACGAGCAGTACTTC. Protein product: CASSSASGFSYEQYF.